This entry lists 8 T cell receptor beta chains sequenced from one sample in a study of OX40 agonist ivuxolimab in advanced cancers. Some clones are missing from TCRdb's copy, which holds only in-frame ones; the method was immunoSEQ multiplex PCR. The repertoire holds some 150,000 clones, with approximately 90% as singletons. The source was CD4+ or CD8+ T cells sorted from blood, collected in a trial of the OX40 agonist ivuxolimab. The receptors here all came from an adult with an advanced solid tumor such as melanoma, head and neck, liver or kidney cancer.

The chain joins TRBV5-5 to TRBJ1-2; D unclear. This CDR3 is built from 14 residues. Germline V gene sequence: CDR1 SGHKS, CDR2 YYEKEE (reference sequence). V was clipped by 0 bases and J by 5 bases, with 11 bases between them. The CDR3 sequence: CASSLVPTRYGYTF. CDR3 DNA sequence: TGTGCCAGCAGCTTGGTCCCTACCCGTTATGGCTACACCTTC.

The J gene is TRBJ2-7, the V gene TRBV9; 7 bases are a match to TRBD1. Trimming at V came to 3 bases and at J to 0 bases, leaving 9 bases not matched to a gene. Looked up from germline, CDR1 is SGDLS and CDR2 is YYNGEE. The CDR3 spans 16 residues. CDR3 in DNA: TGTGCCAGCAGCGCCGGAGGACAGGTTAGCTCCTACGAGCAGTACTTC. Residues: CASSAGGQVSSYEQYF.

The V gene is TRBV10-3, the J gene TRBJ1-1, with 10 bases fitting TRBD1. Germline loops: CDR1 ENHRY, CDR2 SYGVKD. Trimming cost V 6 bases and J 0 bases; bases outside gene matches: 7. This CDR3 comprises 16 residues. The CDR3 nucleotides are TGTGCCATCAGAAGAGACAGGGGGCCCATGAACACTGAAGCTTTCTTT. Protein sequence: CAIRRDRGPMNTEAFF.

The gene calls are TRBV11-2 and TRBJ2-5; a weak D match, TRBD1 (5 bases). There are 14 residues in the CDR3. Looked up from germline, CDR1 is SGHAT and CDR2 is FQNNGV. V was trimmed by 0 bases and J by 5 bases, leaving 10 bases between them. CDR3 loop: CASSLEGVGETQYF. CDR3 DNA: TGTGCCAGCAGCTTAGAAGGGGTTGGGGAGACCCAGTACTTC.

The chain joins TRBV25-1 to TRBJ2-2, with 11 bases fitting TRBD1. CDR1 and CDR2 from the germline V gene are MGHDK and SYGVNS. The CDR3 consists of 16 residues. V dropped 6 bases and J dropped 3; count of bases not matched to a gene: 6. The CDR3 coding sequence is TGTGCCAGCAGCCCGGGACAGGGGGTTTACACCGGGGAGCTGTTTTTT. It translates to CASSPGQGVYTGELFF.

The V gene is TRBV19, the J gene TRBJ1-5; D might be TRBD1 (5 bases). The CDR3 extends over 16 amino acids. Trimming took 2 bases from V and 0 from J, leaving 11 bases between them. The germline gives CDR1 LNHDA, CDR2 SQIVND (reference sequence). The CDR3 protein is CASSINERGSNQPQHF. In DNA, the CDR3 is TGTGCCAGTAGTATAAATGAAAGGGGTAGCAATCAGCCCCAGCATTTT.

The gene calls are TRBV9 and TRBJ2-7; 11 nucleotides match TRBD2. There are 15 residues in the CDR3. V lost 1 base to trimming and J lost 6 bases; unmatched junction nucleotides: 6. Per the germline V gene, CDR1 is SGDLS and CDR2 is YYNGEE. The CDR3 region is CASSVTSGGGGEQYF. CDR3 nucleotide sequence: TGTGCCAGCAGCGTAACTAGCGGGGGTGGAGGCGAGCAGTACTTC. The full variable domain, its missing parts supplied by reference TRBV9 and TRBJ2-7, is DSGVTQTPKHLITATGQRVTLRCSPRSGDLSVYWYQQSLDQGLQFLIQYYNGEERAKGNILERFSAQQFPDLHSELNLSSLELGDSALYFCASSVTSGGGGEQYFGPGTRLTVT.

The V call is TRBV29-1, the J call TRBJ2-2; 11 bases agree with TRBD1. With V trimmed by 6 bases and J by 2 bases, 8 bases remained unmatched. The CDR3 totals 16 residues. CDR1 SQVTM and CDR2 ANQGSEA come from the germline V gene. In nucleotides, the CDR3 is TGCAGCGTGTCGCCGGGACAGGGGGTCAACACCGGGGAGCTGTTTTTT. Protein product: CSVSPGQGVNTGELFF.